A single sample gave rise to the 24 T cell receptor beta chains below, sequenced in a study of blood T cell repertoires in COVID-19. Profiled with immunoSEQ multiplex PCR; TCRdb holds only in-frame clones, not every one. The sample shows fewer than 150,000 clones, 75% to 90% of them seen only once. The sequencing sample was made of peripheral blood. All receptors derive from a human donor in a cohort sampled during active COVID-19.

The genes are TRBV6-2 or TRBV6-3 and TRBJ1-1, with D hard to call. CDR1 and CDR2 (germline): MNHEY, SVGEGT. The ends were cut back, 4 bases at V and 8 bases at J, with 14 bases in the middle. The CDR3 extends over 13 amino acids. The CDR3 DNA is TGTGCCAGCAGTTGGGCACCCCCCCAAGAAGCTTTCTTT. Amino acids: CASSWAPPQEAFF.

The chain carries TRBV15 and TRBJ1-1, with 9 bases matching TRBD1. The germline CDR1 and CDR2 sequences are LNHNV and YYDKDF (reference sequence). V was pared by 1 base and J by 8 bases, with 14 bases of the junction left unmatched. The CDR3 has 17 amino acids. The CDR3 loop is CATSRATGGRVVGEAFF. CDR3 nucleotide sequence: TGTGCCACCAGCAGAGCTACAGGGGGCAGGGTTGTAGGGGAAGCTTTCTTT.

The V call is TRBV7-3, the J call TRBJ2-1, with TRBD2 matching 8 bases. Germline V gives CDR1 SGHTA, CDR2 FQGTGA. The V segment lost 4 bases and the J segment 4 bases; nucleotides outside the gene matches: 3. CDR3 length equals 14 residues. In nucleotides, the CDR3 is TGTGCCAGCAGCTCAGCGGGGGTATACAATGAGCAGTTCTTC. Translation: CASSSAGVYNEQFF.

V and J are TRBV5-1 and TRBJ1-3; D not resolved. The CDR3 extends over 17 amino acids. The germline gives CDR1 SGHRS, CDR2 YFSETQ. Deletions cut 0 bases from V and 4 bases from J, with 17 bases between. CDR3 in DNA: TGCGCCAGCAGCTTGGGCGGGCGGAAACAAGGAGGAAACACCATATATTTT. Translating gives CASSLGGRKQGGNTIYF.

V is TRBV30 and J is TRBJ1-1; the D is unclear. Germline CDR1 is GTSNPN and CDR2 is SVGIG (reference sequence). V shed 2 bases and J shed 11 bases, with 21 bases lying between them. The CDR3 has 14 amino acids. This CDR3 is CAWSPPRGLSRAFF. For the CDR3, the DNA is TGTGCCTGGAGTCCCCCCCGCGGGCTGAGTAGGGCTTTCTTT.

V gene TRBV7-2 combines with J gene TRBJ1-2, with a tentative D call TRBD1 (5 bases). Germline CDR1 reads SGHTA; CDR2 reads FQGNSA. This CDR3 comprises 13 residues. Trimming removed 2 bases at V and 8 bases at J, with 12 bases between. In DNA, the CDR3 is TGTGCCAGCAGCTTATCAGGGTCCGGAGGCTACACCTTC. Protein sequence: CASSLSGSGGYTF.

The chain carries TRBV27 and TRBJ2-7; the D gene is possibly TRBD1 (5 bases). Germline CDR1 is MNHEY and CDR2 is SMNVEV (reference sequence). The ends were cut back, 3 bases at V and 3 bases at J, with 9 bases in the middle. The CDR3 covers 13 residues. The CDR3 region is CASSFQGRYEQYF. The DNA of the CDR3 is TGTGCCAGCAGTTTTCAGGGTCGCTACGAGCAGTACTTC.

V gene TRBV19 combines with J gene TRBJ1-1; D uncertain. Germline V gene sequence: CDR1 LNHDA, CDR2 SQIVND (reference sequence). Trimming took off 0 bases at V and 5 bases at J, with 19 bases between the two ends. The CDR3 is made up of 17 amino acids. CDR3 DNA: TGTGCCAGTAGTATAGATCGTATGTCCAGGTTTAGAACTGAAGCTTTCTTT. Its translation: CASSIDRMSRFRTEAFF.

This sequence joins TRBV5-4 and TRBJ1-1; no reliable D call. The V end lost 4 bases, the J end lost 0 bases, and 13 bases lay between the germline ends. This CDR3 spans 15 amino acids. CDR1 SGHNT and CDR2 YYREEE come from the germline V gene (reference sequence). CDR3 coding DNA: TGTGCCAGCAGCCCAGCCGGAGTTATGAACACTGAAGCTTTCTTT. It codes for CASSPAGVMNTEAFF.

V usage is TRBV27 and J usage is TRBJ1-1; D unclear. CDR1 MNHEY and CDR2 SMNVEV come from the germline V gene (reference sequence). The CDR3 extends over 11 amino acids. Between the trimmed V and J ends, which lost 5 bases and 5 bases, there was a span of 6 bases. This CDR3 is CASSMLTEAFF. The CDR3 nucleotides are TGTGCCAGCAGTATGTTAACTGAAGCTTTCTTT.

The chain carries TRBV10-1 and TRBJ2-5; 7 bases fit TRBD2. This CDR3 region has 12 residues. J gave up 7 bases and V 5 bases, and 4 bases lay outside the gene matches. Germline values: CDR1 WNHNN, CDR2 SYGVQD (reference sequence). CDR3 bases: TGCGCCAGCAGTAGCGGGGCGGGGACCCAGTACTTC. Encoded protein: CASSSGAGTQYF.

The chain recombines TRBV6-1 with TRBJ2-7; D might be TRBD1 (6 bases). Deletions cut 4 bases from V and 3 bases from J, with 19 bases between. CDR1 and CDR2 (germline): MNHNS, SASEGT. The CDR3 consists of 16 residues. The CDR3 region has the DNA TGTGCCAGCAGTGGCCTAACGACAGGAAAAAACTACGAGCAGTACTTC. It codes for CASSGLTTGKNYEQYF.

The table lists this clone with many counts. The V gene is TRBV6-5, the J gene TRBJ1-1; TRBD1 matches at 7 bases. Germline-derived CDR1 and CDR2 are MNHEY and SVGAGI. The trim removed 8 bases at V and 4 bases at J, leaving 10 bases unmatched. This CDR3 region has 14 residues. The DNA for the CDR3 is TGTGCCAGCGGGCCAGGACAGGCCGCCACTGAAGCTTTCTTT. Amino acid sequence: CASGPGQAATEAFF.

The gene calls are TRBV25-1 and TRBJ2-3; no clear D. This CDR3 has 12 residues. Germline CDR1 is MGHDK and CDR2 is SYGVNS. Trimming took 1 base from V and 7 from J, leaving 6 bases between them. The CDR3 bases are TGTGCCAGCAGTGAATTGGAGAATACGCAGTATTTT. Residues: CASSELENTQYF.

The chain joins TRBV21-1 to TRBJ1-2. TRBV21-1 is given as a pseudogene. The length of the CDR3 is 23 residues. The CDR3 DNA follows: TGTGCCAGCAGCCAAAAGGTGAAACCCCGTGAACCACCACGGCCGGGTACGCTCTATGGCTACACCTTC. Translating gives CASSQKVKPREPPRPGTLYGYTF.

Here the CDR3 reads CASSEGRQGNSPLHF. For the CDR3, the DNA is TGTGCCAGCAGTGAAGGAAGACAGGGTAATTCACCCCTCCACTTT. This chain uses TRBV6-4 with TRBJ1-6; 7 positions agree with TRBD1. The trim removed 3 bases at V and 6 bases at J, leaving 5 bases unmatched. CDR1 and CDR2 from the germline V gene are MRHNA and SNTAGT. This CDR3 is 15 amino acids long.

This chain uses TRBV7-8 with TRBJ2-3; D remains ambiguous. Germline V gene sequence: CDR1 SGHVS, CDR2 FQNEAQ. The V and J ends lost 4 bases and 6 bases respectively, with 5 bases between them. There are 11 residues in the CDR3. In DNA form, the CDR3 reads TGTGCCAGCAGCTACCGGGATACGCAGTATTTT. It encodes CASSYRDTQYF. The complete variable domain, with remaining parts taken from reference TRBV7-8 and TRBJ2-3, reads GAGVSQSPRYKVAKRGQDVALRCDPISGHVSLFWYQQALGQGPEFLTYFQNEAQLDKSGLPSDRFFAERPEGSVSTLKIQRTQQEDSAVYLCASSYRDTQYFGPGTRLTVL.

CDR3 in DNA: TGCGCCAGCAGGGTAAAGGGTGGAGGGGCCTATGGCTACACCTTC. The encoded protein is CASRVKGGGAYGYTF. The chain is built from TRBV5-1 and TRBJ1-2, with D possibly TRBD1 on 5 matching bases. V was trimmed by 5 bases and J by 4 bases, leaving 18 bases between them. The germline V gene has CDR1 SGHRS and CDR2 YFSETQ. The CDR3 has 15 residues.

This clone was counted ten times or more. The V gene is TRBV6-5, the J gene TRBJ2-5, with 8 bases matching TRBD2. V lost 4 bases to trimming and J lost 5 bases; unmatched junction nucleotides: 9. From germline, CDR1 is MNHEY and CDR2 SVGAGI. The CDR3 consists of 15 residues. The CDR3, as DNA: TGTGCCAGCAGTTTTCAGCGGGGGCCCTTGGAGACCCAGTACTTC. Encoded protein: CASSFQRGPLETQYF.

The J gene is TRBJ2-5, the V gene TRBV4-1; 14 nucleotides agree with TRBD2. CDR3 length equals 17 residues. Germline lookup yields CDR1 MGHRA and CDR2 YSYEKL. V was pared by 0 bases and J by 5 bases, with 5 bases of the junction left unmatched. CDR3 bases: TGCGCCAGCAGCCAAGATGGACTAGCGGGAGGTAGGGAGACCCAGTACTTC. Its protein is CASSQDGLAGGRETQYF.

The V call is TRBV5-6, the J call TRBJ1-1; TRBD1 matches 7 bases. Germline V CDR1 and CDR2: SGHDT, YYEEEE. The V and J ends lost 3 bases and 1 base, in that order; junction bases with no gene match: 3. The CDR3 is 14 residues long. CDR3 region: CASSYGTENTEAFF. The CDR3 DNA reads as TGTGCCAGCAGCTACGGGACAGAGAACACTGAAGCTTTCTTT.

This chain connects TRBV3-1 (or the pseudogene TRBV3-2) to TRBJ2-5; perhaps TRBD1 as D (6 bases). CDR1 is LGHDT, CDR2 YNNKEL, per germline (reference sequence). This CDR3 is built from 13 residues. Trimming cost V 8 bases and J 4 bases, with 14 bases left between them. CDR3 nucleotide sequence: TGTGCCAGCGAGGTGGGGGCGCGAGAGACCCAGTACTTC. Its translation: CASEVGARETQYF.

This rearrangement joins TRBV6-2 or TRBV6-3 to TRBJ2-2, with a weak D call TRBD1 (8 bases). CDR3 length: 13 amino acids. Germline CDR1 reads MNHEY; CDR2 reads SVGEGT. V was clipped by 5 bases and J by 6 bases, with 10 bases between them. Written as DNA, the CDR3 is TGTGCCAGCAGTACAGGGGGGGCCGGGGAGCTGTTTTTT. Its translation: CASSTGGAGELFF.

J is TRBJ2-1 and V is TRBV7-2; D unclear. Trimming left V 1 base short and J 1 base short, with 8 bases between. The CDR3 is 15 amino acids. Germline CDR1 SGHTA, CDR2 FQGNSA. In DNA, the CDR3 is TGTGCCAGCAGCTTAGAACCTAGATCCTACAATGAGCAGTTCTTC. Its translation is CASSLEPRSYNEQFF.